This passage covers 21 T cell receptor beta chains from one sample sequenced in a study of blood T cell repertoires in COVID-19. The repertoire was sequenced with immunoSEQ multiplex PCR; TCRdb's copy has only in-frame clones and lacks some. The data contain about 130,000 clones, around 80% of them singletons. What was sequenced was peripheral blood. These TCRs come from a man in his fifties or sixties who had recovered from COVID-19.

Only a few counts were recorded for this clone. The chain joins TRBV25-1 to TRBJ1-2; D unclear. Trimming cost V 3 bases and J 8 bases, with 10 bases left between them. CDR3 size: 12 residues. The germline V gene encodes CDR1 MGHDK and CDR2 SYGVNS. The CDR3 sequence: CASSEPAGGYTF. CDR3 coding DNA: TGTGCCAGCAGTGAGCCGGCGGGGGGCTACACCTTC.

V usage is TRBV5-4 and J usage is TRBJ1-1, with D hard to call. Germline V CDR1 and CDR2: SGHNT, YYREEE (reference sequence). The CDR3 spans 14 residues. Trimming took off 4 bases at V and 11 bases at J, with 21 bases between the two ends. CDR3 sequence: CASSRAGDPRSAFF. Here the CDR3 DNA reads TGTGCCAGCAGCCGCGCGGGAGACCCCAGATCCGCTTTCTTT. Based on the CDR3 plus reference TRBV5-4 and TRBJ1-1, the full variable domain is ETGVTQSPTHLIKTRGQQVTLRCSSQSGHNTVSWYQQALGQGPQFIFQYYREEENGRGNFPPRFSGLQFPNYSSELNVNALELDDSALYLCASSRAGDPRSAFFGQGTRLTVV.

The V gene is TRBV5-1, the J gene TRBJ2-5; perhaps TRBD1 as D (6 bases). The V end was cut by 5 bases, the J end by 5 bases, with 10 bases between. Germline loops: CDR1 SGHRS, CDR2 YFSETQ. This CDR3 region has 12 residues. CDR3 loop: CASSEQGETQYF. The CDR3 nucleotides read TGCGCCAGCAGTGAACAGGGTGAGACCCAGTACTTC.

The chain couples TRBV6-4 to TRBJ1-5, with D possibly TRBD1 on 5 matching bases. This CDR3 contains 12 residues. Deletions cut 6 bases from V and 3 bases from J, with 6 bases between. Per the germline V gene, CDR1 is MRHNA and CDR2 is SNTAGT. DNA for the CDR3: TGTGCCAGCAGGGGGCCCAATCAGCCCCAGCATTTT. Its translation is CASRGPNQPQHF.

The genes are TRBV30 and TRBJ2-7; D perhaps matches TRBD2 (5 bases). Trimming shortened V by 5 bases and J by 4 bases, and 12 bases separated the two germline ends. The CDR3 loop spans 12 amino acids. Germline loops: CDR1 GTSNPN, CDR2 SVGIG (reference sequence). The CDR3 region has the DNA TGTGCCTGGGGACGTGGACTTTACGAGCAGTACTTC. Translated: CAWGRGLYEQYF.

The chain couples TRBV29-1 to TRBJ2-5; a weak D match, TRBD1 (6 bases). In germline, CDR1 is SQVTM, CDR2 ANQGSEA. Trimming left V 6 bases short and J 2 bases short, with 10 bases between. This CDR3 is built from 12 residues. CDR3: CSVGTPQETQYF. The CDR3, as DNA: TGCAGCGTGGGGACACCTCAAGAGACCCAGTACTTC.

The chain uses TRBV28 and TRBJ1-5; weak D call: TRBD1 (5 bases). V lost 5 bases to trimming and J lost 1 base, with 12 bases between them. The CDR3 has 15 residues. CDR1 and CDR2 from the germline V gene are MDHEN and SYDVKM. CDR3 loop: CASSPQGRSNQPQHF. The DNA for the CDR3 is TGTGCCAGCAGTCCTCAGGGAAGGAGCAATCAGCCCCAGCATTTT.

The chain links TRBV28 to TRBJ1-5; no firm D call. Trimming took off 1 base at V and 3 bases at J, with 10 bases between the two ends. This CDR3 is built from 15 residues. Germline CDR1 is MDHEN and CDR2 is SYDVKM. CDR3: CASSLYGGFNQPQHF. CDR3 coding DNA: TGTGCCAGCAGTTTATATGGAGGGTTCAATCAGCCCCAGCATTTT.

V is TRBV19 and J is TRBJ1-1, with 8 bases aligning to TRBD1. Trimming at V came to 5 bases and at J to 1 base, leaving 6 bases not matched to a gene. The CDR3 is made up of 15 amino acids. In germline, CDR1 is LNHDA, CDR2 SQIVND (reference sequence). This CDR3 reads CASSVMGQANTEAFF. For the CDR3, the DNA is TGTGCCAGTAGTGTCATGGGACAGGCGAACACTGAAGCTTTCTTT.

The chain is built from TRBV7-3 and TRBJ1-2; the match to TRBD1 covers 10 bases. The CDR3 is 14 amino acids. V shed 4 bases, J shed 7 bases, and the junction held 6 bases outside the gene matches. Germline values: CDR1 SGHTA, CDR2 FQGTGA. In nucleotides, the CDR3 is TGTGCCAGCAGCTCCGGGACAGGGGCGGTTGGCTACACCTTC. As protein: CASSSGTGAVGYTF.

The chain recombines TRBV20-1 with TRBJ2-5, with unresolved D. V lost 3 bases to trimming and J lost 0 bases, with 8 bases between them. CDR1 and CDR2 from the germline V gene are DFQATT and SNEGSKA (reference sequence). The CDR3 sequence is 13 residues long. The CDR3 here is CSASDGYQETQYF. CDR3 bases: TGCAGTGCTAGTGACGGGTACCAAGAGACCCAGTACTTC.

J is TRBJ2-1 and V is TRBV5-6; 14 bases agree with TRBD2. The V and J ends lost 0 bases and 9 bases, in that order; junction bases with no gene match: 14. CDR1 and CDR2 from the germline V gene are SGHDT and YYEEEE. This CDR3 region has 19 residues. The CDR3 nucleotides read TGTGCCAGCAGCTTGGCCCCTCGACTAGCGGGAGGGGTAGGAGGTGAGCAGTTCTTC. It yields the protein CASSLAPRLAGGVGGEQFF.

The V gene is TRBV5-6, the J gene TRBJ2-5; D possibly corresponds to TRBD1 (5 bases). The CDR3 length is 13 residues. With 7 bases removed from V and 3 bases from J, the gap between germline ends came to 13 bases. The V gene's germline CDR1 is SGHDT and CDR2 YYEEEE. The CDR3 sequence: CASPQVQEETQYF. DNA for the CDR3: TGTGCCAGCCCACAGGTGCAGGAAGAGACCCAGTACTTC.

This clone was observed a few times. The rearrangement links TRBV4-2 to TRBJ1-1, with 9 bases identical to TRBD1. This CDR3 region has 16 residues. J was trimmed by 12 bases and V by 0 bases; bases with no gene match: 14. The germline V gene encodes CDR1 LGHNA and CDR2 YNFKEQ. The CDR3 coding sequence is TGTGCCAGCAGCCAAGATAGAGGGACAGGGTCTGTAAGGCCTTTCTTT. Translation: CASSQDRGTGSVRPFF.

This chain connects TRBV2 to TRBJ2-3, with 7 bases fitting TRBD2. The V gene's germline CDR1 is SNHLY and CDR2 FYNNEI. Trimming removed 8 bases from V and 3 bases from J; junction bases left unmatched: 11. The CDR3 has 15 amino acids. CDR3 loop: CASGLKGAGTDTQYF. The CDR3, as DNA: TGTGCCAGCGGGTTAAAGGGAGCGGGAACAGATACGCAGTATTTT. Full variable domain (missing parts from reference TRBV2 and TRBJ2-3): EPEVTQTPSHQVTQMGQEVILRCVPISNHLYFYWYRQILGQKVEFLVSFYNNEISEKSEIFDDQFSVERPDGSNFTLKIRSTKLEDSAMYFCASGLKGAGTDTQYFGPGTRLTVL.

This clone was recorded once. The J gene is TRBJ2-1, the V gene TRBV7-3; D possibly corresponds to TRBD1 (6 bases). Deletions cut 5 bases from V and 2 bases from J, with 25 bases between. The CDR3 covers 19 residues. CDR1 and CDR2 (germline): SGHTA, FQGTGA. The DNA for the CDR3 is TGTGCCAGCAGCCCCAAGCCCCGTACGGTGGCAGGGGCCTACAATGAGCAGTTCTTC. Translated: CASSPKPRTVAGAYNEQFF.

The gene calls are TRBV29-1 and TRBJ2-7, with 11 positions matching TRBD1. Per germline, CDR1 SQVTM and CDR2 ANQGSEA. V shed 6 bases, J shed 0 bases, and the junction held 4 bases outside the gene matches. The CDR3 is 14 residues long. Here the CDR3 DNA reads TGCAGCGTCGGACAGGGGGCGACCTCCTACGAGCAGTACTTC. Translation: CSVGQGATSYEQYF.

This rearrangement joins TRBV5-1 to TRBJ2-1; 7 nucleotides match TRBD2. The CDR3 has 13 amino acids. Germline V CDR1 and CDR2: SGHRS, YFSETQ. With V trimmed by 4 bases and J by 6 bases, 4 bases remained unmatched. CDR3 nucleotides: TGCGCCAGCAGCCCGTGGGAGGGCAATGAGCAGTTCTTC. It translates to CASSPWEGNEQFF.

This chain links TRBV7-8 with TRBJ2-1; D possibly corresponds to TRBD2 (6 bases). V lost 6 bases, J lost 3 bases, and 18 bases lay in between. The CDR3 is 16 residues long. Germline V gene sequence: CDR1 SGHVS, CDR2 FQNEAQ. The CDR3 sequence is CASSYISGVFYNEQFF. The CDR3 DNA reads TGTGCCAGCAGTTATATTTCGGGGGTTTTCTACAATGAGCAGTTCTTC.

The chain employs TRBV6-2 or TRBV6-3 and TRBJ2-1; the match to TRBD2 covers 7 bases. V was clipped by 6 bases and J by 4 bases; unmatched bases: 6. The CDR3 loop spans 14 amino acids. The V gene's germline CDR1 is MNHEY and CDR2 SVGEGT. CDR3 residues: CASSPTSSYNEQFF. In DNA form, the CDR3 reads TGTGCCAGCAGCCCGACTAGCAGTTACAATGAGCAGTTCTTC.

Only one count was recorded for this clone. The chain carries TRBV18 and TRBJ2-5; 8 nucleotides line up with TRBD1. Trimming at V came to 6 bases and at J to 5 bases, leaving 8 bases not matched to a gene. Germline values: CDR1 KGHSH, CDR2 LQKENI. CDR3 length: 14 residues. CDR3 sequence reads: CASSPTGVTETQYF. The DNA of the CDR3 is TGTGCCAGCTCCCCGACAGGGGTAACGGAGACCCAGTACTTC.